This record looks at one T cell receptor beta chain sequence and its context. Antigen specificity is unknown. This record belongs to a study of radiotherapy plus CTLA-4 blockade in lung cancer. Study-level information: Patients showed objective responses in 18% of cases and disease control in just over 30%.

Assay used: immunoSEQ multiplex PCR; TCRdb lists only in-frame clones, some missing. The sample comprises fewer than 95,000 clones, roughly 80% of which are singletons, and 0.84% rests with the top ten. General study points: TCR clones of tumor origin grew in blood after radiotherapy plus ipilimumab.

Focal radiation was given together with CTLA-4 blockade (ipilimumab) to patients with chemo-refractory metastatic non-small-cell lung cancer. The germline V gene has CDR1 SQVTM and CDR2 ANQGSEA. Trimming cost V 3 bases and J 0 bases, with 3 bases left between them. The CDR3 totals 11 residues. The sequences come from peripheral blood, collected from a patient treated with radiotherapy plus ipilimumab. The TCR comes from a human donor with non-small cell lung cancer who had stable disease on radiotherapy plus ipilimumab. The chain couples TRBV29-1 to TRBJ2-7; D remains unclear. CDR3 bases: TGCAGCGTTGAGTACTCCTACGAGCAGTACTTC. This encodes CSVEYSYEQYF.